This is a list of T cell receptor beta chains from one sample in a study of blood T cell repertoires in COVID-19. Sequencing used immunoSEQ multiplex PCR; TCRdb keeps in-frame clones, though not all of them. The repertoire consists of about 110,000 clones, with about 88% occurring once and the leading ten covering 3% to 4%. Sequencing used peripheral blood. These receptors all come from a woman in her fifties or sixties with acute or convalescent COVID-19. Both conserved end residues are part of each CDR3.

v_call cdr3_aa
TRBV10-1 CASRRQMNTEAFF
TRBV11-2 CASSLGLGRYSYEQYF
TRBV6-5 CASSPRQVVGTEAFF
TRBV20-1 CSASMAGGTDTQYF
TRBV10-1 CASSPTGLGDTGELFF
TRBV2 CASSPDRAHEQFF
TRBV4-1 CASSQEGVGLADRNEQFF
TRBV7-9 CASSPGTGVYSGANVLTF
TRBV5-1 CASSFDRVPAFF
TRBV2 CASKAQGYEKLFF
TRBV4-1 CASSQAQGVTANYGYTF
TRBV5-4 CASSSWNTEAFF
TRBV24-1 CATSGVPYNEQFF
TRBV2 CASSSDRAKNIQYF
TRBV28 CASSPTIGGGNTEAFF
TRBV20-1 CSASDTSGGPNEQFF
TRBV27 CASSLGARGGMNTEAFF
TRBV5-6 CASSLGGQTSYNSPLHF
TRBV15 CATSRDVVRRYEQFF
TRBV7-9 CASSLAGTSNVKYEQYF
TRBV18 CASSPNIGQSLSNQPQHF
TRBV23-1 CAPLPLAGAYNEQFF
TRBV19 CAIPRRGQPQHF
TRBV18 CASSAGTGGYEQYF
TRBV2 CASARDSRETQYF
TRBV2 CASRGALGGYGYTF
TRBV4-2 CASSQTTGLNTEAFF
TRBV2 CASSAAQGNGYTF
TRBV10-3 CAISEGGANTGELFF
TRBV10-3 CAISESRGRLNTEAFF
TRBV25-1 CASSGPGNTEAFF
TRBV6-5 CASSWGRRGYGYTF
TRBV9 CASSVGLANTGELFF
TRBV28 CASSLTSRYGYTF
TRBV19 CASKSGRAPYNEQFF
TRBV30 CARTSKETQYF
TRBV28 CASSSSRGATNEKLFF
TRBV5-1 CASSLQASSYEQYF
TRBV2 CASRKDRVDQPQHF
TRBV12-1 CASSHGTAKQETQYF
TRBV6-6 CASSYRGLSAGGELFF
TRBV6-5 CASSPEDRNSPLHF
TRBV3-1/TRBV3-2 CASSSQDRSREGQYF
TRBV14 CASSRQAGGSYEQYF
TRBV20-1 CSASTVKGQGLNQPQHF
TRBV5-6 CASSLVGQAEQFF
TRBV2 CASTGGFGEQYF
TRBV5-4 CASSSPPLGSTEAFF
TRBV3-1/TRBV3-2 CASSQQGFSGNTIYF
TRBV6-4 CASSLGWATGELFF
TRBV30 CAWCRGGASGKSDTQYF
TRBV6-6 CASSGGAGETQYF
TRBV9 CASSANPGQVNYGYTF